The entry that follows covers one TCR beta chain sequence. As yet, its antigen is unknown. This record comes from a study of T cell responses to AZD1222 COVID-19 vaccine. Findings and caveats of the study: Regions 160-218 and 743-854 dominated among vaccine-associated CD4 TCRs spanning spike. Just five to seven people given AZD1222 tested seropositive at baseline. Unmutated variant regions are reportedly the target of nearly half of TCRs that are spike-specific. Donors were mostly white British, more females; clonal diversity possibly underestimated.

Only in-frame clones appear in the TCRdb table, and some are missing; sequencing was by immunoSEQ multiplex PCR. There are about 150,000 clones in the sample; approximately 90% occur only once, and over 1.5% lies in the top ten. V was shortened by 10 bases and J by 4 bases, with 18 bases between the two germline ends. CDR3 size: 14 residues. Germline V gene data show CDR1 as LGHNT and CDR2 as FRNRAP. This chain uses TRBV12-5 with TRBJ2-3; perhaps D is TRBD1 or TRBD2 (7 bases each). The sequence came from an adult in good health. The sample consisted of peripheral blood, taken on day 0 of AZD1222 vaccination. The CDR3 DNA is TGTGCTACCTCCAGGGGGGCGGGAGCAGATACGCAGTATTTT. Its protein is CATSRGAGADTQYF.